These T cell receptor beta chains were read from a single sample in a study of OX40 agonist ivuxolimab in advanced cancers. Profiled with immunoSEQ multiplex PCR; TCRdb holds only in-frame clones, not every one. The table records 23,000 or so clones, 84% of them present only once. The sequencing here drew on CD4+ or CD8+ T cells sorted from blood, taken in a trial of the OX40 agonist ivuxolimab. These receptors were collected from an adult with an advanced solid tumor such as melanoma, head and neck, liver or kidney cancer. Both conserved end residues are part of each CDR3. Fields, in order: V gene, J gene, CDR3 protein.

V: TRBV18; J: TRBJ1-2; CDR3: CASSPPAFNYGYTF
V: TRBV6-5; J: TRBJ1-1; CDR3: CASSSDRVSEAFF
V: TRBV7-2; J: TRBJ2-1; CDR3: CASRPDRGSYNEQFF
V: TRBV6-6; J: TRBJ2-1; CDR3: CASSYSLGQGVGEQFF
V: TRBV5-1; J: TRBJ2-4; CDR3: CASSPEGGVAKNIQYF
V: TRBV19; J: TRBJ2-7; CDR3: CASRDGPTDGSEQYF
V: TRBV7-2; J: TRBJ2-5; CDR3: CASSLVARKTSAETQYF
V: TRBV7-2; J: TRBJ2-3; CDR3: CASSLGSSGSADTQYF
V: TRBV4-3; J: TRBJ2-7; CDR3: CASSQGQTRDSGLYEQYF
V: TRBV30; J: TRBJ1-6; CDR3: CAWSGGGMNNSPLHF
V: TRBV19; J: TRBJ1-5; CDR3: CASSTVVGQPQHF
V: TRBV6-6; J: TRBJ2-7; CDR3: CASSYSPGLYEQYF
V: TRBV6-1; J: TRBJ2-7; CDR3: CASSPSGSSYEQYF
V: TRBV6-5; J: TRBJ2-7; CDR3: CASTTSGEQYF
V: TRBV5-6; J: TRBJ2-1; CDR3: CASSFRTSGIRNEQFF
V: TRBV19; J: TRBJ2-3; CDR3: CASSKKGTDTQYF
V: TRBV13; J: TRBJ2-3; CDR3: CASSLQSDTQYF
V: TRBV11-2; J: TRBJ1-2; CDR3: CASSLGQGRRGYGYTF
V: TRBV11-2; J: TRBJ2-1; CDR3: CASSLELSAGGFYNEQFF
V: TRBV18; J: TRBJ1-4; CDR3: CASSPPTDRSEKLFF
V: TRBV5-4; J: TRBJ2-3; CDR3: CASSLDEGVDTQYF
V: TRBV29-1; J: TRBJ1-1; CDR3: CSVGTGGRREAFF
V: TRBV27; J: TRBJ2-5; CDR3: CASSEGIGSEETQYF
V: TRBV7-7; J: TRBJ1-3; CDR3: CASSHGQGNTIYF
V: TRBV6-4; J: TRBJ1-2; CDR3: CASSEQGSGGYTF
V: TRBV11-2; J: TRBJ2-1; CDR3: CASSLVPSQGEQFF
V: TRBV4-2; J: TRBJ1-1; CDR3: CASSQYSRTPNTEAFF
V: TRBV6-5; J: TRBJ2-7; CDR3: CASTSGRAYEQYF
V: TRBV19; J: TRBJ2-7; CDR3: CASSARVGYEQYF
V: TRBV7-7; J: TRBJ2-5; CDR3: CASSLAGLGETQYF
V: TRBV10-3; J: TRBJ2-7; CDR3: CAISAGRDIRYYEQYF
V: TRBV29-1; J: TRBJ1-1; CDR3: CSVTEGQGNTEAFF
V: TRBV7-3; J: TRBJ2-5; CDR3: CASSLTAGDQETQYF
V: TRBV7-2; J: TRBJ2-3; CDR3: CASSVRTGQSTDTQYF
V: TRBV30; J: TRBJ1-6; CDR3: CAWRAGSIYNSPLHF
V: TRBV20-1; J: TRBJ1-1; CDR3: CSAELNTEAFF
V: TRBV27; J: TRBJ1-1; CDR3: CAIPSGTGGGTEAFF
V: TRBV25-1; J: TRBJ2-2; CDR3: CASSVGTGFGTGELFF
V: TRBV15; J: TRBJ2-1; CDR3: CATSPLGAGDNEQFF